This section outlines one TCR beta chain sequence together with its context. CDR1 is DFQATT, CDR2 SNEGSKA, per germline (reference sequence). The CDR3 is 16 residues long. J lost 4 bases, V lost 0 bases, and 9 bases had no gene match. TCRdb reprocessed the PCR reads using MiXCR. The sample lists 35,000 to 50,000 clones; around 28% were seen once. The data belong to a study of metastatic and nonmetastatic thyroid tumors. No treatment had been given to any patient before thyroid surgery. This chain joins TRBV20-1 and TRBJ1-5, with 7 bases matching TRBD1. The sample consisted of blood. The sequence derives from a male donor with papillary thyroid cancer or a benign thyroid nodule (not recorded which). Some clones in this sample may be carry-over from other donors' samples. CDR3 in DNA: TGCAGTGCTAGAGATGACCCGGGGACAGATAATCAGCCCCAGCATTTT. Translated: CSARDDPGTDNQPQHF.